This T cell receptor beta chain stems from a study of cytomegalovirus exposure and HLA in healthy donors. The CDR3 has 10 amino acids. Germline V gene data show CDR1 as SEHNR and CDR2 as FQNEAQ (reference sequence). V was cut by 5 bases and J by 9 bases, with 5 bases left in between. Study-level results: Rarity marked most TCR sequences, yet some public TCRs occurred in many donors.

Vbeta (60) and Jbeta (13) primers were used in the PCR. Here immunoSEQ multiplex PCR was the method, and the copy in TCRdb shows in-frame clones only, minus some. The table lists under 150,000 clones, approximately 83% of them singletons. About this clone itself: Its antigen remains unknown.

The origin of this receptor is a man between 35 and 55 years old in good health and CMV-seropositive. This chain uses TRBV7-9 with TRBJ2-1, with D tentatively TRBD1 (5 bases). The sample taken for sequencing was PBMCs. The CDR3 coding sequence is TGTGCCAGCAGCGACAGTGAGCAGTTCTTC. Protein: CASSDSEQFF.